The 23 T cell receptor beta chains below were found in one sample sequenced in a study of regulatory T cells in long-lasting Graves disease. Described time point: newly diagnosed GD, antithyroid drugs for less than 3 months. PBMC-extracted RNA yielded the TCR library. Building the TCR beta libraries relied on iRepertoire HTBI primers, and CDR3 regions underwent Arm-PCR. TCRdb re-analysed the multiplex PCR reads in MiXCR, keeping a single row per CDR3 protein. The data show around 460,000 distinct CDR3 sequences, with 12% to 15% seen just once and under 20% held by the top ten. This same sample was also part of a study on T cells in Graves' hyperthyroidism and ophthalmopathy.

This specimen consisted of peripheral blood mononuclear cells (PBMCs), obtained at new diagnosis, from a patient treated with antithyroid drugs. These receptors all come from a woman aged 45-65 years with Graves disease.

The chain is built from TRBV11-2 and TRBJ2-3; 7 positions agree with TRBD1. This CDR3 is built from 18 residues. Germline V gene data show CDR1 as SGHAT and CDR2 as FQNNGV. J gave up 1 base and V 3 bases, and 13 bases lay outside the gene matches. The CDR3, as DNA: TGTGCCAGCAGCTTTGTGGGGACAGACGATACCGGCACAGATACGCAGTATTTT. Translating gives CASSFVGTDDTGTDTQYF.

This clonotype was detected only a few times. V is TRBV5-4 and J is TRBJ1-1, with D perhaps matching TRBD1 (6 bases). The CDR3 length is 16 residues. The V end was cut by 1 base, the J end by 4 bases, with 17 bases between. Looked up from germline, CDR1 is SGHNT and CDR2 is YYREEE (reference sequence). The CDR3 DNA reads TGTGCCAGCAGCTTGTATGTAGGGGGGATTCCCACTGAAGCTTTCTTT. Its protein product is CASSLYVGGIPTEAFF.

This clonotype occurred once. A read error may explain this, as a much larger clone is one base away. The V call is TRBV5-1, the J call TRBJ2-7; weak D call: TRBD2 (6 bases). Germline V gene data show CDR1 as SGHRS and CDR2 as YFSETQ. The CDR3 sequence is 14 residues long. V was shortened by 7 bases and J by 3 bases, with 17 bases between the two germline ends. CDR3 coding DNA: TGCGCCAGCGGCCTAGTGGGAGGAGTCTACGAGCAGTACTTC. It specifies CASGLVGGVYEQYF.

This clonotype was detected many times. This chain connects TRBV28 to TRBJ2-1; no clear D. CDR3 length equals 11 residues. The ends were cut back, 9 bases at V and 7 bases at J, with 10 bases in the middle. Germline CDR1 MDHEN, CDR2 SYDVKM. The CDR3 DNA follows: TGTGCCAGTGGTTTTGGGAATGAGCAGTTCTTC. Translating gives CASGFGNEQFF.

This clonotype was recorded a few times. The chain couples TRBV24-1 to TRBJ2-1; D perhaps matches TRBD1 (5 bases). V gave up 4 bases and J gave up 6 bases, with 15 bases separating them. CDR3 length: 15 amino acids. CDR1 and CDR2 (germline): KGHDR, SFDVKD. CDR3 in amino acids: CATSDVGRGSNEQFF. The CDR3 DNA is TGTGCCACCAGTGACGTCGGAAGGGGTAGCAATGAGCAGTTCTTC.

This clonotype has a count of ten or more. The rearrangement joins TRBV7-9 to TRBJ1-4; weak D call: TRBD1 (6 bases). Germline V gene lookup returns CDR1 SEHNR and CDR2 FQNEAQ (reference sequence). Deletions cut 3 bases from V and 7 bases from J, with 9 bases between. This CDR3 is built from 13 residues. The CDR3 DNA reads TGTGCCAGCAGCTTGGCAGGGGCTGAAAAACTGTTTTTT. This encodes CASSLAGAEKLFF.

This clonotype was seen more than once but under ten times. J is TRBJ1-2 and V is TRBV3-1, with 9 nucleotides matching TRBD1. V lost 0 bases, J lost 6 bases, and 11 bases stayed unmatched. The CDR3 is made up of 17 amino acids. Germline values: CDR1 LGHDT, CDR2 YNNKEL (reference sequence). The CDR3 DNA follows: TGTGCCAGCAGCCAAGATGGAGCTGGGACAGGGATTGATGGCTACACCTTC. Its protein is CASSQDGAGTGIDGYTF. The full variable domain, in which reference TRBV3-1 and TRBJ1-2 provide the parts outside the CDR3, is DTAVSQTPKYLVTQMGNDKSIKCEQNLGHDTMYWYKQDSKKFLKIMFSYNNKELIINETVPNRFSPKSPDKAHLNLHINSLELGDSAVYFCASSQDGAGTGIDGYTFGSGTRLTVV.

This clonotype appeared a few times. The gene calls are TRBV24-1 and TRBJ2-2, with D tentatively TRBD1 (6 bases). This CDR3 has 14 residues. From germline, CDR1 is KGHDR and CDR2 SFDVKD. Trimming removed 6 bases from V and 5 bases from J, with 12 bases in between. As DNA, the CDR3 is TGTGCCACCAGTAAACAGGGCGGGACCGGGGAGCTGTTTTTT. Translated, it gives CATSKQGGTGELFF.

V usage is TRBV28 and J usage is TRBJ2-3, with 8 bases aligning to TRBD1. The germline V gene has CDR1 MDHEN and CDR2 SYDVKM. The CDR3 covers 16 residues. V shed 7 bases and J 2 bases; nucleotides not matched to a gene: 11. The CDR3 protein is CASTSGGQGHTDTQYF. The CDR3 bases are TGTGCCAGCACCTCCGGAGGACAGGGTCACACAGATACGCAGTATTTT.

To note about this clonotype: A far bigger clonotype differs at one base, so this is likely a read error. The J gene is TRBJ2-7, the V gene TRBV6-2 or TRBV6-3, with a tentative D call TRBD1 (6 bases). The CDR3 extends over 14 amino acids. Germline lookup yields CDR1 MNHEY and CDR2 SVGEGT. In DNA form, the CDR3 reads TGTGCCAGCAGACGACAGGACAGCTCCTACGGGCAGTACTTC. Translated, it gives CASRRQDSSYGQYF.

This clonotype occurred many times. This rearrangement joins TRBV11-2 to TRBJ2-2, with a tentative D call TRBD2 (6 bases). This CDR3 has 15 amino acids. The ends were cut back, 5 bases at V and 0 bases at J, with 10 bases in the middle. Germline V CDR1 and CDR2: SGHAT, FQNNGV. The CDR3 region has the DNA TGTGCCAGCAGCACGAGACTAGCGAACACCGGGGAGCTGTTTTTT. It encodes CASSTRLANTGELFF.

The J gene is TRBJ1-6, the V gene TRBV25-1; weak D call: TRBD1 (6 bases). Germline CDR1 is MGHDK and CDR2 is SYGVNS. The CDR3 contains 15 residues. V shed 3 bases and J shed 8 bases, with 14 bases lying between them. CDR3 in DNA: TGTGCCAGCAGTGAGGATGGGGGCATCGATTCACCCCTCCACTTT. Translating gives CASSEDGGIDSPLHF.

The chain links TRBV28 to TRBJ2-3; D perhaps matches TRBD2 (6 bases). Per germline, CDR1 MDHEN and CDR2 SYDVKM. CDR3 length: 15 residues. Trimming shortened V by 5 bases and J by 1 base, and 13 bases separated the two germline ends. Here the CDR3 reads CASSPPGSGTDTQYF. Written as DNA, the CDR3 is TGTGCCAGCAGTCCCCCCGGGAGCGGCACAGATACGCAGTATTTT.

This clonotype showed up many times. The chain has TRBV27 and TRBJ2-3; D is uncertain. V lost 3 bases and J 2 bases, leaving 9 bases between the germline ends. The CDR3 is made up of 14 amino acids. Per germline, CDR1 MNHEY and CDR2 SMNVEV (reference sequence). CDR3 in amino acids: CASSLRLYTDTQYF. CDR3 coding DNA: TGTGCCAGCAGTTTGAGGCTGTACACAGATACGCAGTATTTT.

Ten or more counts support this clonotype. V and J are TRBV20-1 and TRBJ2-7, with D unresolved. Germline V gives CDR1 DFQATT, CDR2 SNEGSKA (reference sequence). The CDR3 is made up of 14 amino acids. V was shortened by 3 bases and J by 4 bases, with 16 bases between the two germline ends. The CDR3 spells CSASSPTDVYEQYF. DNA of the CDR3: TGCAGTGCTAGTAGTCCCACAGATGTATACGAGCAGTACTTC.

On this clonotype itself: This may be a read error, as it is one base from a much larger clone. DNA for the CDR3: TGTGTCAGCAGCCCTGACTCTGAGACCCAGTACTTC. Protein product: CVSSPDSETQYF. The chain couples TRBV3-1 to TRBJ2-1; D gene uncertain. The DNA end is more similar to TRBJ2-5, so the J call may be wrong. CDR1 and CDR2 from the germline V gene are LGHDT and YNNKEL (reference sequence). CDR3 length equals 12 residues.

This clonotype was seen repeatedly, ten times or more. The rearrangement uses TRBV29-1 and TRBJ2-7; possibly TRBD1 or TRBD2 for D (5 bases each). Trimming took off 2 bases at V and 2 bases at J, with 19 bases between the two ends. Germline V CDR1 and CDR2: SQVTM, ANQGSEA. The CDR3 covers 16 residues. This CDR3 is CSVEKGPGQGAYEQYF. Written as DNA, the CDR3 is TGCAGCGTTGAAAAAGGACCGGGTCAGGGAGCCTACGAGCAGTACTTC.

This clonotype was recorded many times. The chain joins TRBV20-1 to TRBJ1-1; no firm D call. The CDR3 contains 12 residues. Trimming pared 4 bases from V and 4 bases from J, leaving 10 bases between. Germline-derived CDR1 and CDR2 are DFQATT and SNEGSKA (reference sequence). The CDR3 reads CSAIMPVTEAFF. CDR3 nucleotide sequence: TGCAGTGCTATCATGCCGGTCACTGAAGCTTTCTTT.

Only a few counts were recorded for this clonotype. This chain's CDR3 is CASSVLQGTEAFF. CDR3 in DNA: TGTGCCAGCAGCGTACTCCAGGGTACTGAAGCTTTCTTT. The J gene is TRBJ1-1, the V gene TRBV7-3, with TRBD1 as a possible D gene (5 bases). The CDR3 spans 13 residues. V was clipped by 5 bases and J by 5 bases, with 12 bases between them. The germline CDR1 and CDR2 sequences are SGHTA and FQGTGA.

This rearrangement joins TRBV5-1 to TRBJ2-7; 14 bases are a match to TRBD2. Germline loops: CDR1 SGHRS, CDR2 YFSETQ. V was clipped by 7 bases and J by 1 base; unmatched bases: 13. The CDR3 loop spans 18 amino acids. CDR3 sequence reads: CASCPGTSGRGASYEQYF. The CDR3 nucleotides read TGCGCCAGCTGCCCCGGGACTAGCGGGAGAGGGGCATCCTACGAGCAGTACTTC.

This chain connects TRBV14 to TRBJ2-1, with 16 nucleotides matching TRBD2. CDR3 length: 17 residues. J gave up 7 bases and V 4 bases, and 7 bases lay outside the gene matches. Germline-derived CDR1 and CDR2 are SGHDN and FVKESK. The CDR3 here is CASSPGTSGRVLNEQFF. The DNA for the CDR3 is TGTGCCAGCAGCCCCGGGACTAGCGGGAGGGTATTGAATGAGCAGTTCTTC. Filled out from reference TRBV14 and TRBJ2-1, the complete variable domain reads EAGVTQFPSHSVIEKGQTVTLRCDPISGHDNLYWYRRVMGKEIKFLLHFVKESKQDESGMPNNRFLAERTGGTYSTLKVQPAELEDSGVYFCASSPGTSGRVLNEQFFGPGTRLTVL.

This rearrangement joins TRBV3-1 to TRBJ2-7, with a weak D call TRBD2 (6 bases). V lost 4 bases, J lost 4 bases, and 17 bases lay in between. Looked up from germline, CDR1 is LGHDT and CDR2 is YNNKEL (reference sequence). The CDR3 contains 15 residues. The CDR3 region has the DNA TGTGCCAGCAGCCCCCTCAAGGAGGGGCGTTACGAGCAGTACTTC. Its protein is CASSPLKEGRYEQYF.

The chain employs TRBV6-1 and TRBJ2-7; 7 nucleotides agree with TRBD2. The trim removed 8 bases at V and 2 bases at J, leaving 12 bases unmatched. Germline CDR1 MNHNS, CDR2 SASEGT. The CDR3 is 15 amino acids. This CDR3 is CASLGGTAGAYEQYF. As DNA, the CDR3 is TGTGCCAGCCTCGGGGGGACCGCGGGAGCCTACGAGCAGTACTTC.